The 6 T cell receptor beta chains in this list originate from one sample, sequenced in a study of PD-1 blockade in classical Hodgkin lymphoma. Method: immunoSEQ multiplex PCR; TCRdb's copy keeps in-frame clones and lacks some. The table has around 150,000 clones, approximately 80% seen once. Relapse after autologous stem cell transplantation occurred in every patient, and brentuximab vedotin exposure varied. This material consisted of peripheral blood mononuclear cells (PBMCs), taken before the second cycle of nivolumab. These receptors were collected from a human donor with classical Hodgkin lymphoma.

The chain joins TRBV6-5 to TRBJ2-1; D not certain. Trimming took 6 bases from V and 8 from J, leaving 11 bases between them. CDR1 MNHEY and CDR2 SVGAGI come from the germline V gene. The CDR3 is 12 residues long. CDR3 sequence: CASSRSMYEQFF. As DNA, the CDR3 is TGTGCCAGCAGCCGCTCCATGTATGAGCAGTTCTTC.

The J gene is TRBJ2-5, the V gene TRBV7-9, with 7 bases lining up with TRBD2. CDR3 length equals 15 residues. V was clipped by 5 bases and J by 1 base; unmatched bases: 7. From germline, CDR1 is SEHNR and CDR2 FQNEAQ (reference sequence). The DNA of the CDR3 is TGTGCCAGCAGCCTCTGGGACTACGCCCAAGAGACCCAGTACTTC. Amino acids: CASSLWDYAQETQYF.

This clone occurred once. This chain's CDR3 is CASSGTGGPNEQFF. In nucleotides, the CDR3 is TGCGCCAGCAGTGGGACGGGAGGGCCGAATGAGCAGTTCTTC. The chain couples TRBV10-2 to TRBJ2-1; the match to TRBD2 covers 8 bases. The CDR3 loop spans 14 amino acids. The germline V gene has CDR1 WSHSY and CDR2 SAAADI. The J segment lost 7 bases and the V segment lost 4 bases, leaving 6 bases of the junction unmatched.

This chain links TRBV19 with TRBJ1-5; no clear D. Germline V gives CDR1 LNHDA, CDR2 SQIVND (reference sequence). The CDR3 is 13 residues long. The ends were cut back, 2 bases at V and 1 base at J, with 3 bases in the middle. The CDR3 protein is CASSISSNQPQHF. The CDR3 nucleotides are TGTGCCAGTAGTATAAGCAGCAATCAGCCCCAGCATTTT.

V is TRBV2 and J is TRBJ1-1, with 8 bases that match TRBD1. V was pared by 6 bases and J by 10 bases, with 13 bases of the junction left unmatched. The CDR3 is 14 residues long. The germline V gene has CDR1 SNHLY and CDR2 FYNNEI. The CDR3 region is CASSLGQGLAGAFF. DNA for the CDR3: TGTGCCAGCAGCCTCGGACAGGGCCTCGCCGGAGCTTTCTTT.

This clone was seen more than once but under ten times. CDR3 in amino acids: CASSGEPQGYDEQFF. The CDR3 DNA sequence: TGTGCCAGCAGCGGGGAACCGCAGGGTTACGATGAGCAGTTCTTC. V is TRBV9 and J is TRBJ2-1; possibly TRBD1 for D (5 bases). The germline V gene has CDR1 SGDLS and CDR2 YYNGEE. The ends were cut back, 3 bases at V and 8 bases at J, with 18 bases in the middle. The CDR3 runs 15 residues.